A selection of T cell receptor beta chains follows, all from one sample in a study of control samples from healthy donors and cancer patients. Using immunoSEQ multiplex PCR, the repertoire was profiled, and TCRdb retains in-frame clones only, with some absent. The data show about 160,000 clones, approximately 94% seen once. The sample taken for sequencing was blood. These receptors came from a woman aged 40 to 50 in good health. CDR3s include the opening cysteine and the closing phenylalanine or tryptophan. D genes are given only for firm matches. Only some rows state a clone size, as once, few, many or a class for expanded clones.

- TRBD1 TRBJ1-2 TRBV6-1 CASSDPTGFPIF TGTGCCAGCAGTGATCCGACAGGGTTTCCAATCTTC
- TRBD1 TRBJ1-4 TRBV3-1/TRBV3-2 CASSHARDREGVGLFF TGTGCCAGCAGCCACGCCCGGGACAGGGAGGGAGTAGGACTGTTTTTT
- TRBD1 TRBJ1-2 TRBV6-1 CASSEGPDRDGYTF TGTGCCAGCAGTGAAGGACCAGACAGGGATGGCTACACCTTC
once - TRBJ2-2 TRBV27 CASSSGGHTGELFF TGTGCCAGCAGTTCGGGCGGTCACACCGGGGAGCTGTTTTTT
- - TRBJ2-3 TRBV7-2 CASSSGRGRTDTQYF TGTGCCAGCAGCAGCGGGCGGGGGCGCACAGATACGCAGTATTTT
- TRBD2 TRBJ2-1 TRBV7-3 CASSRTSGGNEQFF TGTGCCAGCAGCCGGACTAGCGGGGGTAATGAGCAGTTCTTC
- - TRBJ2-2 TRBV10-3 CAISGQTRPNTGELFF TGTGCCATCAGTGGTCAAACTAGACCTAACACCGGGGAGCTGTTTTTT
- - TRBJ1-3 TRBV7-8 CASSLATGVGNTIYF TGTGCCAGCAGCTTAGCTACGGGTGTGGGAAACACCATATATTTT
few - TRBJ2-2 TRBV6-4 CASSVGETGELFF TGTGCCAGCAGTGTGGGGGAGACCGGGGAGCTGTTTTTT
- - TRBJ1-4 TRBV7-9 CASSLPRTVEKLFF TGTGCCAGCAGCTTACCCCGGACCGTTGAAAAACTGTTTTTT
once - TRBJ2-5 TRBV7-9 CASSVRDYQETQYF TGTGCCAGCAGCGTCCGGGACTACCAAGAGACCCAGTACTTC
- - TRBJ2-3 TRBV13 CASSYGGDTQYF TGTGCCAGCAGCTACGGTGGAGATACGCAGTATTTT
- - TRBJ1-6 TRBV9 CASSVVADSYNSPLHF TGTGCCAGCAGCGTAGTAGCAGACTCCTATAATTCACCCCTCCACTTT
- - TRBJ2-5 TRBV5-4 CASSLATGWETQYF TGTGCCAGCAGCTTGGCAACAGGGTGGGAGACCCAGTACTTC
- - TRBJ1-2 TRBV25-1 CASSEGSSYGYTF TGTGCCAGCAGTGAAGGTTCATCCTATGGCTACACCTTC
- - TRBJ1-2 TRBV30 CAWRMTGTANYGYTF TGTGCCTGGAGGATGACGGGGACGGCTAACTATGGCTACACCTTC
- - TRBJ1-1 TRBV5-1 CASSLAGFILNTEAFF TGCGCCAGCAGCTTGGCAGGGTTTATTTTGAACACTGAAGCTTTCTTT
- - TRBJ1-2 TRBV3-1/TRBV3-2 CASSQGSGWEHGYTF TGTGCCAGCAGCCAAGGGTCCGGGTGGGAGCATGGCTACACCTTC
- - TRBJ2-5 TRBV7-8 CASSPRRIETQYF TGTGCCAGCAGCCCCCGGCGGATAGAGACCCAGTACTTC
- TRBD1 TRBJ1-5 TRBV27 CASSRDRGLDQPQHF TGTGCCAGCAGTCGCGACAGGGGGCTAGATCAGCCCCAGCATTTT
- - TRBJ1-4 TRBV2 CASSERRWLAKLFF TGTGCCAGCAGTGAAAGACGGTGGTTGGCGAAACTGTTTTTT
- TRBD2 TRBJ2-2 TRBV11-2 CASSLRGAGGDTGELFF TGTGCCAGCAGCCTTCGCGGAGCGGGGGGCGACACCGGGGAGCTGTTTTTT
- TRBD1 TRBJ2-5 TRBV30 CAWSTGQGVETQYF TGTGCCTGGAGTACGGGACAGGGAGTAGAGACCCAGTACTTC
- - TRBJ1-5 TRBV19 CASSISPSNQPQHF TGTGCCAGTAGTATAAGTCCCAGCAATCAGCCCCAGCATTTT
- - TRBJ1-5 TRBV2 CASSYRGAQHF TGTGCCAGCAGTTATCGCGGGGCCCAGCATTTT
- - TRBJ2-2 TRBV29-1 CSVEGWRGELFF TGCAGCGTTGAAGGGTGGAGGGGGGAGCTGTTTTTT
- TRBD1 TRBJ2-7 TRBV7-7 CASSKRTGGEQYF TGTGCCAGCAGCAAAAGGACAGGGGGCGAGCAGTACTTC
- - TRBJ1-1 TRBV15 CATSRKTGIEAFF TGTGCCACCAGCAGAAAGACCGGCATAGAAGCTTTCTTT
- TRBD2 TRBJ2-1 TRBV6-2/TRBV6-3 CASSSWTSGGRYNEQFF TGTGCCAGCAGTTCCTGGACTAGCGGGGGACGCTACAATGAGCAGTTCTTC
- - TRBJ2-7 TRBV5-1 CASSLESYEQYF TGCGCCAGCAGCTTGGAATCTTACGAGCAGTACTTC
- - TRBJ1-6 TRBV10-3 CAISEPQGRYNSPLHF TGTGCCATCAGTGAACCTCAGGGGCGTTATAATTCACCCCTCCACTTT
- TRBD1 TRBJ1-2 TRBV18 CASSPGTGSYGYTF TGTGCCAGCTCACCCGGGACAGGTTCCTATGGCTACACCTTC
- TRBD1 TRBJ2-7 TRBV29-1 CSVRTGGESEQYF TGCAGCGTTCGGACAGGGGGAGAGAGCGAGCAGTACTTC
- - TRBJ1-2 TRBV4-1 CASSQQGHQQYGYTF TGCGCCAGCAGCCAACAGGGGCACCAACAATATGGCTACACCTTC
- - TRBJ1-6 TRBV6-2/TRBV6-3 CASSYSGSGTLHF TGTGCCAGCAGTTACTCGGGTAGCGGCACCCTCCACTTT
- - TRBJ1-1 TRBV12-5 CASGLPPPGRASNTEAFF TGTGCTAGTGGTTTGCCACCCCCTGGCAGGGCGTCAAACACTGAAGCTTTCTTT
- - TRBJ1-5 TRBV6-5 CASKGGGSNQPQHF TGTGCCAGTAAGGGGGGAGGAAGCAATCAGCCCCAGCATTTT